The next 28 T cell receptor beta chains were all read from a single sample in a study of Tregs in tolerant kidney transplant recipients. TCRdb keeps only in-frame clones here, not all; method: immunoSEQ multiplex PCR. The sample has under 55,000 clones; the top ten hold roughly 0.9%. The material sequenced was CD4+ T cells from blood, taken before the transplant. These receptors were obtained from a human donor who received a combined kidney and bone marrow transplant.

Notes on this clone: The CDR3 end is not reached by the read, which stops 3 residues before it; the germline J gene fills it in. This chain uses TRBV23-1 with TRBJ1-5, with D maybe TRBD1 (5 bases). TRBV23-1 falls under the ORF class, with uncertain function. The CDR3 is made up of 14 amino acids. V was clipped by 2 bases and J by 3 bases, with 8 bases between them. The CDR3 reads CASSQKGINQPQHF. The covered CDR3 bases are TGCGCCAGCAGTCAAAAGGGGATCAATCAGCCC.

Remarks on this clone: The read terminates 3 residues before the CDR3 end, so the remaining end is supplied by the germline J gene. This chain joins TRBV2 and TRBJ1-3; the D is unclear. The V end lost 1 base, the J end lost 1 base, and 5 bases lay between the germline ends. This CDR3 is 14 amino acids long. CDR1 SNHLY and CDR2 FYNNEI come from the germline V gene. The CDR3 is CASSEDSSGNTIYF. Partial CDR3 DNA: TGTGCCAGCAGTGAAGATAGTTCTGGAAACACC.

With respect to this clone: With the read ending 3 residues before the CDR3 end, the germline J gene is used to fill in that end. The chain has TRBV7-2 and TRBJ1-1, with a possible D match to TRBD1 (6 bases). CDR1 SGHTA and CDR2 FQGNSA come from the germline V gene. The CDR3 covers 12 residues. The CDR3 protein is CASSLTRQEAFF. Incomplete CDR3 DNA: TGTGCCAGCAGCTTAACCCGACAGGAG.

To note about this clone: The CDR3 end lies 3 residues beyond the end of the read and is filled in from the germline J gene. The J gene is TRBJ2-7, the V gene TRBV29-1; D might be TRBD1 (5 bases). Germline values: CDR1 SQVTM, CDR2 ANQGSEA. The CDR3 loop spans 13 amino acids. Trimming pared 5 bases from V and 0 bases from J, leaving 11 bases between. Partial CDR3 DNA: TGCAGCGTTAGTCAGGGTCGCTCCTACGAG. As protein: CSVSQGRSYE. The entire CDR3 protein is CSVSQGRSYEQYF.

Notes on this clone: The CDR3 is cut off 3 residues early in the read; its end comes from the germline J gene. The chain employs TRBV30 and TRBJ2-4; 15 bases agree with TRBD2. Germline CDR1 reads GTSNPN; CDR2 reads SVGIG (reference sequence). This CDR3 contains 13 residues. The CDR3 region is CAWRTSGGANQYF. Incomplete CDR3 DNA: TGTGCCTGGCGGACTAGCGGGGGGGCCAAT. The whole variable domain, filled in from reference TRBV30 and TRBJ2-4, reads SQTIHQWPATLVQPVGSPLSLECTVEGTSNPNLYWYRQAAGRGLQLLFYSVGIGQISSEVPQNLSASRPQDRQFILSSKKLLLSDSGFYLCAWRTSGGANQYFGAGTRLSVL.

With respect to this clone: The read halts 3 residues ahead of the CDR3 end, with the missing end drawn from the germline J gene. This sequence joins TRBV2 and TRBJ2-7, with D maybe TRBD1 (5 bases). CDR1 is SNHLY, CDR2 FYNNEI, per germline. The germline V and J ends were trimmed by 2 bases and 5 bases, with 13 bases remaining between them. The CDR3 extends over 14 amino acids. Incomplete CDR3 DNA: TGTGCCAGCAGTGAACGGCAGGGTCTGCACGAG. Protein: CASSERQGLHE. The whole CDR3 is CASSERQGLHEQYF.

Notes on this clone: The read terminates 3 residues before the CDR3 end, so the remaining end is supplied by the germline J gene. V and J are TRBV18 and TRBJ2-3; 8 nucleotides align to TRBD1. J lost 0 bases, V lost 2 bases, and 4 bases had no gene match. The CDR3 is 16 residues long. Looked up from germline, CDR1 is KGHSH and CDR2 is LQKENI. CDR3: CASSPTGGWSTDTQYF. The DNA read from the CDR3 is TGTGCCAGCTCACCAACAGGGGGATGGAGCACAGATACG. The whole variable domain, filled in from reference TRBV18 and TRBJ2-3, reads NAGVMQNPRHLVRRRGQEARLRCSPMKGHSHVYWYRQLPEEGLKFMVYLQKENIIDESGMPKERFSAEFPKEGPSILRIQQVVRGDSAAYFCASSPTGGWSTDTQYFGPGTRLTVL.

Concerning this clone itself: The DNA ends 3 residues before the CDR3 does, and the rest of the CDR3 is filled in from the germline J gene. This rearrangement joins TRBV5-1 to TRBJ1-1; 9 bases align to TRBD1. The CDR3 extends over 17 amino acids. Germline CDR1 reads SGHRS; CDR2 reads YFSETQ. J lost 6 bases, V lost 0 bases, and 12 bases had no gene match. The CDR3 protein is CASSLGRVVRQGAEAFF. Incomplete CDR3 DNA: TGCGCCAGCAGCTTGGGCCGTGTAGTGCGACAGGGGGCTGAA.

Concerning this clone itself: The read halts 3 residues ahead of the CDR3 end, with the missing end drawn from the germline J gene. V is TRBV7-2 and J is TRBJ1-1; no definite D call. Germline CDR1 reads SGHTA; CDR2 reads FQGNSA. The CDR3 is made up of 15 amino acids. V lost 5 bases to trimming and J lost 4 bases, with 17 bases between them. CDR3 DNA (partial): TGTGCCAGCAGCCCGGTGGTGATCAAGGGCACTGAA. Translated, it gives CASSPVVIKGTE. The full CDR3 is CASSPVVIKGTEAFF.

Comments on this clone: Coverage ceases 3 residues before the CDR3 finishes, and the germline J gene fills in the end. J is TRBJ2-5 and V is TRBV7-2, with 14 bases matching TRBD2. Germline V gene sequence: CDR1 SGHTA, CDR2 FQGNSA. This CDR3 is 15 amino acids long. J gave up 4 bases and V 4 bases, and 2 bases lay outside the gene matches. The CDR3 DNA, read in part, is TGTGCCAGCAGCTCTGGGACTAGCGGGAGAGAGACC. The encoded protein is CASSSGTSGRET. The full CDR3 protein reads CASSSGTSGRETQYF.

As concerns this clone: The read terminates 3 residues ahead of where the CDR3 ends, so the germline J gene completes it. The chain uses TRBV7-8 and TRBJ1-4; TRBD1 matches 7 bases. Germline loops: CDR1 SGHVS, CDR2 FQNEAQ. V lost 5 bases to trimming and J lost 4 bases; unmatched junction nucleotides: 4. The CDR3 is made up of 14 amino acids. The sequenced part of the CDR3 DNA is TGTGCCAGCAGCATCCGGGACAGTAATGAAAAA. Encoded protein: CASSIRDSNEK. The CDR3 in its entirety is CASSIRDSNEKLFF. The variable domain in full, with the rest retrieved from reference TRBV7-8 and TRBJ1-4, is GAGVSQSPRYKVAKRGQDVALRCDPISGHVSLFWYQQALGQGPEFLTYFQNEAQLDKSGLPSDRFFAERPEGSVSTLKIQRTQQEDSAVYLCASSIRDSNEKLFFGSGTQLSVL.

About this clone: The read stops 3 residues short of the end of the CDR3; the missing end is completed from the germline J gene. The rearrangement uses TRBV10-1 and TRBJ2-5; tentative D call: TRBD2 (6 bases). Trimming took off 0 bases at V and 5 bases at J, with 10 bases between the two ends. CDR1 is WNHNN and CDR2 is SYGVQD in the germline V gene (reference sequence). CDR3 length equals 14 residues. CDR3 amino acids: CASSESGSGETQYF. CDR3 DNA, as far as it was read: TGCGCCAGCAGTGAGTCTGGCAGCGGGGAGACC.

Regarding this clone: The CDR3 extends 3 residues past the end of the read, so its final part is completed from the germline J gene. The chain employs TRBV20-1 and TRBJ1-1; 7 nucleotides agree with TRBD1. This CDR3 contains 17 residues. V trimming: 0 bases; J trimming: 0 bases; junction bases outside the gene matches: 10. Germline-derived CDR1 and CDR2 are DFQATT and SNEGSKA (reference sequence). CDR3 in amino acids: CSARDPGQDRVNTEAFF. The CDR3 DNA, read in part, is TGCAGTGCTAGAGATCCGGGCCAAGACAGGGTGAACACTGAA.

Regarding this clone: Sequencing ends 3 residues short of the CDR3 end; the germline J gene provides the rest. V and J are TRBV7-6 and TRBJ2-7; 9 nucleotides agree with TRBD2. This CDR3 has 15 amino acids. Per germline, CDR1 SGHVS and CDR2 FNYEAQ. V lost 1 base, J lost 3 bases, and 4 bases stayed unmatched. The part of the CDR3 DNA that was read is TGTGCCAGCAGCTTAGTGGGTAGCGGGAGCTACGAG. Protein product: CASSLVGSGSYE. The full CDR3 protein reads CASSLVGSGSYEQYF.

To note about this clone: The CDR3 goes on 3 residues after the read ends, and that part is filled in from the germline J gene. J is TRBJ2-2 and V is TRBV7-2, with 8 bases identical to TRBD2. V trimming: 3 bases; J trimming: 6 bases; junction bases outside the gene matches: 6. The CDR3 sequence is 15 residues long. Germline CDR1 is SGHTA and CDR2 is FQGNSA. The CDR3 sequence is CASSLSLAGAGELFF. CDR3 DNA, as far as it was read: TGTGCCAGCAGCTTGAGTCTAGCGGGTGCCGGGGAG. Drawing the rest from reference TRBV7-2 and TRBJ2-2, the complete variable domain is GAGVSQSPSNKVTEKGKDVELRCDPISGHTALYWYRQSLGQGLEFLIYFQGNSAPDKSGLPSDRFSAERTGGSVSTLTIQRTQQEDSAVYLCASSLSLAGAGELFFGEGSRLTVL.

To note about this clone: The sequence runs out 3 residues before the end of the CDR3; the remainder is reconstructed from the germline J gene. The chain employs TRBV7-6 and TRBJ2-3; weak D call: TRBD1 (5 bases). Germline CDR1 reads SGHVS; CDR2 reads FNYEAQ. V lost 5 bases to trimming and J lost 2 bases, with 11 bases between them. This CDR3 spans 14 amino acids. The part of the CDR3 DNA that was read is TGTGCCAGCAGCCGACAGCTAAACACAGATACG. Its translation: CASSRQLNTDT. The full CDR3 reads CASSRQLNTDTQYF.

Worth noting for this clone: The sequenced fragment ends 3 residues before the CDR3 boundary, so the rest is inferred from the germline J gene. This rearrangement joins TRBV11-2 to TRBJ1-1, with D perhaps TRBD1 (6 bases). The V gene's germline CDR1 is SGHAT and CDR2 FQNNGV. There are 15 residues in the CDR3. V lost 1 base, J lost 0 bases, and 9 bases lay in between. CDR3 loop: CASSLVWTVNTEAFF. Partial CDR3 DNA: TGTGCCAGCAGCTTAGTTTGGACAGTGAACACTGAA.

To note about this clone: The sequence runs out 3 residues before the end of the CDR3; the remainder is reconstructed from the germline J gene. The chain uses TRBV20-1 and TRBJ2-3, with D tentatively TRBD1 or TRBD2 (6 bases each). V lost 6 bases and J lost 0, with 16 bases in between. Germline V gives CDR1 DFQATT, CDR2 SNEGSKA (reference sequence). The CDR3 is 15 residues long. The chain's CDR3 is CSALDRRGSTDTQYF. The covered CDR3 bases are TGCAGTGCCCTTGACAGGAGGGGAAGCACAGATACG.

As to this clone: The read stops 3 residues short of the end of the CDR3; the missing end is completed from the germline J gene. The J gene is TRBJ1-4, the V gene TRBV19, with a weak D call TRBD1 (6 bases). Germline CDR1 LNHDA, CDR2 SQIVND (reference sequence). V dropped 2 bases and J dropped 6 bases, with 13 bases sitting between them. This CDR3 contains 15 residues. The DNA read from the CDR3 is TGTGCCAGTAGTATACAAGCAGGGGAGGATGAAAAA. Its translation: CASSIQAGEDEK. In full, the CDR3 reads CASSIQAGEDEKLFF.

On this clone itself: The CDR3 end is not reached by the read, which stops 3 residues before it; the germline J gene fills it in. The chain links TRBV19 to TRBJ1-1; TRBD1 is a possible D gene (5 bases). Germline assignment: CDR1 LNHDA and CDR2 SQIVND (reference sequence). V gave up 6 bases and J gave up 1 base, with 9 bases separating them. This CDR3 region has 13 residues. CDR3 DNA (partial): TGTGCCAGTAGCACTACAGGGAACACTGAA. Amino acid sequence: CASSTTGNTE. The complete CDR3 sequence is CASSTTGNTEAFF.

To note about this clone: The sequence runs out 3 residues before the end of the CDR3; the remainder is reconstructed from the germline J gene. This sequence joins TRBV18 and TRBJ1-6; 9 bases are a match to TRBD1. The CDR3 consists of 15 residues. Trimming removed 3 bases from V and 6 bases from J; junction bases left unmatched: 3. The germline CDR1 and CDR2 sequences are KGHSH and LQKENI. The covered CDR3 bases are TGTGCCAGCTCACCGGGGGACAGGGTTAATTCACCC. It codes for CASSPGDRVNSP. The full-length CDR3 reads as CASSPGDRVNSPLHF.

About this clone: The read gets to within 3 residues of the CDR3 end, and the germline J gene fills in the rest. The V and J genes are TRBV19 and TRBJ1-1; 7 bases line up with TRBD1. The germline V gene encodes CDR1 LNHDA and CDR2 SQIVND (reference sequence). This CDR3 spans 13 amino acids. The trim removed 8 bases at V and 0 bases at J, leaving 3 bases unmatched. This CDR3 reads CASSDRMNTEAFF. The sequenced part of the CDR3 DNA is TGTGCCAGTTCGGACAGGATGAACACTGAA.

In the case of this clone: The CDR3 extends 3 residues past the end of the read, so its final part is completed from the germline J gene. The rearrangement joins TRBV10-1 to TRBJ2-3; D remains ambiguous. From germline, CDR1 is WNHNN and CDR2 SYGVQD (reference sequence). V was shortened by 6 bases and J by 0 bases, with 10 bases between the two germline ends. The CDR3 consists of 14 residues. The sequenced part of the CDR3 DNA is TGCGCCAGCAGCCAGGCTCCTAGCACAGATACG. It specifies CASSQAPSTDT. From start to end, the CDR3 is CASSQAPSTDTQYF.

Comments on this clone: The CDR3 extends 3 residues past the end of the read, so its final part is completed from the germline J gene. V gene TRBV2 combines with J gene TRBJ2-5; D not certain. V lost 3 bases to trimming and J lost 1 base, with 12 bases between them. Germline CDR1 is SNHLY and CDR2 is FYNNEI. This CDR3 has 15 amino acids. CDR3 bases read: TGTGCCAGCAGTGATAGGGTCCTTTCCCAAGAGACC. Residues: CASSDRVLSQET. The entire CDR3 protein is CASSDRVLSQETQYF.

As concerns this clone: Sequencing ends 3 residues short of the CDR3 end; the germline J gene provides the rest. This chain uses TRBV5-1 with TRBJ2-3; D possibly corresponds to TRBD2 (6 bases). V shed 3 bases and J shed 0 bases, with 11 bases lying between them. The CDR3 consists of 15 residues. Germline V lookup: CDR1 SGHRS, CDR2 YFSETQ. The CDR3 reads CASSSEEGSTDTQYF. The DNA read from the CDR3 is TGCGCCAGCAGCTCTGAGGAGGGTAGCACAGATACG.

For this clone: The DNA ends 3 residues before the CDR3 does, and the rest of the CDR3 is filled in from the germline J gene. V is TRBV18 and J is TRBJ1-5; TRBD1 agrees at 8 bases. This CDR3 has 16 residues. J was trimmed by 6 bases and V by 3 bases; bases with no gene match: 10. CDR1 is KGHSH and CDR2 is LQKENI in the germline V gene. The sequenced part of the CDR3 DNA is TGTGCCAGCTCACCTCCCGCCGGGACAGGACTTCAGCCC. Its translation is CASSPPAGTGLQP. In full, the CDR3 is CASSPPAGTGLQPQHF.

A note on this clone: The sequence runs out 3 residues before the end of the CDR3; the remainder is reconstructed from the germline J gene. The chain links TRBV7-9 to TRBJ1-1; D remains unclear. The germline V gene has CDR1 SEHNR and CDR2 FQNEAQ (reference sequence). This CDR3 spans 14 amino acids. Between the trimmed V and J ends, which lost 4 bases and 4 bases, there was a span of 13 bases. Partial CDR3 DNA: TGTGCCAGCAGCTCCGTTAACTGGTTCACTGAA. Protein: CASSSVNWFTE. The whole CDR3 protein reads CASSSVNWFTEAFF.

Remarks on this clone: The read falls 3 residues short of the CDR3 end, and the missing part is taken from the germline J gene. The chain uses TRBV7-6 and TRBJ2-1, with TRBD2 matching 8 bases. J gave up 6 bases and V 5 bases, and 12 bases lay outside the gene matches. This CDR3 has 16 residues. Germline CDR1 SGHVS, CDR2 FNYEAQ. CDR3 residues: CASSTSMLAGVNEQFF. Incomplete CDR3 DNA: TGTGCCAGCAGCACCTCGATGCTAGCGGGCGTCAATGAG.